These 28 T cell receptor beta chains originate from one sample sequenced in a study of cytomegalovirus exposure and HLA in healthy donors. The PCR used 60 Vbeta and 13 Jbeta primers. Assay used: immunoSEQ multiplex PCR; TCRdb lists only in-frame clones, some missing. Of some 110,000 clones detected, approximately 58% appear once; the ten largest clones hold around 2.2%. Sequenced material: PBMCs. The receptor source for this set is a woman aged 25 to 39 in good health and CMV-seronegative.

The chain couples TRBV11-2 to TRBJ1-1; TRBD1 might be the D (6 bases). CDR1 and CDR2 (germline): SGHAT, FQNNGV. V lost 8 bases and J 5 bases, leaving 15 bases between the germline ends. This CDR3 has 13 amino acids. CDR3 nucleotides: TGTGCCAGCCAGGGCAGGGGATGGACTGAAGCTTTCTTT. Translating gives CASQGRGWTEAFF.

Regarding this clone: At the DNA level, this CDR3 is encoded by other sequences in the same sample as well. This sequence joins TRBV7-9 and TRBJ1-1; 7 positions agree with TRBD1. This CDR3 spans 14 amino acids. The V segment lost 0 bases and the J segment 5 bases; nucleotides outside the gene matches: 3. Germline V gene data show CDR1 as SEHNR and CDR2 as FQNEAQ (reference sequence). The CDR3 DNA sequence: TGTGCCAGCAGCTTAGCGTCAGGGGGTACTGAAGCTTTCTTT. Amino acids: CASSLASGGTEAFF.

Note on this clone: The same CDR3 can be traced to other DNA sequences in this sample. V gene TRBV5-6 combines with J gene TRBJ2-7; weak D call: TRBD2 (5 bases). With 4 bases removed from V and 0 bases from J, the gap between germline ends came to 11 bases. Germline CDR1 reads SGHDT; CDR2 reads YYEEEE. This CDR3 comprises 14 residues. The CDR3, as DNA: TGTGCCAGCAGCGCGGACTTAAGCTCCTACGAGCAGTACTTC. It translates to CASSADLSSYEQYF.

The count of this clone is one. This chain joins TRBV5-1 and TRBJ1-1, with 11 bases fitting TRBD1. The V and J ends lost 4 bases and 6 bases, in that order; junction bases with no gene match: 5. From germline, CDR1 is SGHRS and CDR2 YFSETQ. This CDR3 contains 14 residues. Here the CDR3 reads CASSDPGQGAEAFF. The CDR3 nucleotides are TGCGCCAGCAGCGACCCGGGACAGGGGGCTGAAGCTTTCTTT. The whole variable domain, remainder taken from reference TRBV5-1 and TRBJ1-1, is KAGVTQTPRYLIKTRGQQVTLSCSPISGHRSVSWYQQTPGQGLQFLFEYFSETQRNKGNFPGRFSGRQFSNSRSEMNVSTLELGDSALYLCASSDPGQGAEAFFGQGTRLTVV.

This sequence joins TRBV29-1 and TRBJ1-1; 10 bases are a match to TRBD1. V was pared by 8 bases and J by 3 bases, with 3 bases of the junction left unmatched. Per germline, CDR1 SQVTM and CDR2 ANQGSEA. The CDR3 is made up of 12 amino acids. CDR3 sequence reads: CSTDRGDTEAFF. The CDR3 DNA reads TGCAGCACGGACAGGGGGGACACTGAAGCTTTCTTT. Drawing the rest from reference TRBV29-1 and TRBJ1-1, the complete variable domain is SAVISQKPSRDICQRGTSLTIQCQVDSQVTMMFWYRQQPGQSLTLIATANQGSEATYESGFVIDKFPISRPNLTFSTLTVSNMSPEDSSIYLCSTDRGDTEAFFGQGTRLTVV.

The CDR3 spells CASSDPASVSYNEQFF. CDR3 bases: TGTGCCAGCAGTGATCCCGCTAGCGTATCATACAATGAGCAGTTCTTC. This rearrangement joins TRBV2 to TRBJ2-1; a weak D match, TRBD2 (6 bases). CDR1 is SNHLY, CDR2 FYNNEI, per germline. The V and J ends lost 3 bases and 4 bases respectively, with 16 bases between them. The CDR3 is 16 amino acids.

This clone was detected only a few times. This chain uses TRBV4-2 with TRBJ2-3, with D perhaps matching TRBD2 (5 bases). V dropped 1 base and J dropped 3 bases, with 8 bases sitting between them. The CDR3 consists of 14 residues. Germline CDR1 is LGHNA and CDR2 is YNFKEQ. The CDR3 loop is CASSQGSGTDTQYF. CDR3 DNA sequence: TGTGCCAGCAGCCAAGGATCGGGAACAGATACGCAGTATTTT.

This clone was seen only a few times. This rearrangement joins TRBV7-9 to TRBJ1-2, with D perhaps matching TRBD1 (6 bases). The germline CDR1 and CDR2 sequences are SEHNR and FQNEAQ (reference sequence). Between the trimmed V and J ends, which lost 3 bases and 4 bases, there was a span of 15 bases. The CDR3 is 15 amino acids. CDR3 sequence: CASSLGQGLVYGYTF. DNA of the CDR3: TGTGCCAGCAGCTTGGGTCAGGGGTTGGTCTATGGCTACACCTTC.

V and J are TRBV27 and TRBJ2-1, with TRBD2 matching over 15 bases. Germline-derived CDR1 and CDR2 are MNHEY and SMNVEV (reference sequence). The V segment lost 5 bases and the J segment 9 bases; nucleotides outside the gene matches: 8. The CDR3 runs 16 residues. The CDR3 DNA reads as TGTGCCAGCAGTCCAAAGGGACTAGCGGGAGGTGGTGAGCAGTTCTTC. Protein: CASSPKGLAGGGEQFF.

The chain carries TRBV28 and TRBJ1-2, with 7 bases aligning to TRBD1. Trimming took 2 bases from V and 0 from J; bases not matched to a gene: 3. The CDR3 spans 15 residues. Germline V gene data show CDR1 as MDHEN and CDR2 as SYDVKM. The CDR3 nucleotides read TGTGCCAGCAGTTTAATCAGGGGGACTAACTATGGCTACACCTTC. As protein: CASSLIRGTNYGYTF.

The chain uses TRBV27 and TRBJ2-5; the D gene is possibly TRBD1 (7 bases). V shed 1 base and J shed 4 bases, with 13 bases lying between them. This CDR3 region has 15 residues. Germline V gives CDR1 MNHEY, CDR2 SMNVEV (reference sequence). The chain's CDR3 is CASSLYFQGGETQYF. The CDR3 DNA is TGTGCCAGCAGTTTATATTTTCAGGGGGGAGAGACCCAGTACTTC.

CDR3 sequence: CASSPGQSYEQYF. The DNA for the CDR3 is TGTGCCAGCAGCCCGGGACAGTCCTACGAGCAGTACTTC. V and J are TRBV7-2 and TRBJ2-7; 7 bases agree with TRBD1. Germline V gene lookup returns CDR1 SGHTA and CDR2 FQGNSA. The ends lost 5 bases at V and 1 base at J; junction bases unmatched: 2. This CDR3 is built from 13 residues.

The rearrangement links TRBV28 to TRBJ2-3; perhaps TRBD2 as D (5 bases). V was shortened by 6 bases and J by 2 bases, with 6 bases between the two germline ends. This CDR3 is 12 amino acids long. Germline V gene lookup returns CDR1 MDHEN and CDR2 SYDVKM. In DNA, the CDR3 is TGTGCCAGCAGCGACTACACAGATACGCAGTATTTT. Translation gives CASSDYTDTQYF.

The CDR3 DNA reads as TGTGCCAGCAATATGCCGGGACAAGACACAGATACGCAGTATTTT. As protein: CASNMPGQDTDTQYF. The V call is TRBV6-1, the J call TRBJ2-3; the D gene is possibly TRBD1 (6 bases). This CDR3 contains 15 residues. The germline V gene has CDR1 MNHNS and CDR2 SASEGT. V was cut by 7 bases and J by 2 bases, with 16 bases left in between.

CDR3 in DNA: TGTGCCTGGAGTTTGACAGGGGAGCTGTTTTTT. Amino acid sequence: CAWSLTGELFF. V usage is TRBV30 and J usage is TRBJ2-2; D remains unclear. Germline V gives CDR1 GTSNPN, CDR2 SVGIG (reference sequence). The CDR3 covers 11 residues. V lost 2 bases and J 8 bases, leaving 6 bases between the germline ends.

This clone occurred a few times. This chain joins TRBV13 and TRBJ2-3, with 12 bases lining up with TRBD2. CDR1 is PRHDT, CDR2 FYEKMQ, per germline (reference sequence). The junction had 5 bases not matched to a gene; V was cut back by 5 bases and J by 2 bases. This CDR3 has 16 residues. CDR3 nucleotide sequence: TGTGCCAGCAGCGGGGGGACTAGCGGGTTCACAGATACGCAGTATTTT. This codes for CASSGGTSGFTDTQYF.

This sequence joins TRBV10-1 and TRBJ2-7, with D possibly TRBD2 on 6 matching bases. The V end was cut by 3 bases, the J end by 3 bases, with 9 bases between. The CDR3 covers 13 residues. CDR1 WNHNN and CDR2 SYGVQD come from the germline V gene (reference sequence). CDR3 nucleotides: TGCGCCAGCAGTGATCCCGGGAGCTACGAGCAGTACTTC. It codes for CASSDPGSYEQYF.

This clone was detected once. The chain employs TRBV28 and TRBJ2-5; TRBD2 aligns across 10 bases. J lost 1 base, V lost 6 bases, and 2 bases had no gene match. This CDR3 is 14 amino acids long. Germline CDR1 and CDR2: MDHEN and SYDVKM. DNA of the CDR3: TGTGCCAGCAGGAGGACTAGCGGCCAAGAGACCCAGTACTTC. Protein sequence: CASRRTSGQETQYF.

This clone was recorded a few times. CDR3 sequence: CASSLTSGETQYF. In nucleotides, the CDR3 is TGTGCCAGCAGCTTAACGTCCGGGGAGACCCAGTACTTC. The J gene is TRBJ2-5, the V gene TRBV7-3; D gene ambiguous. CDR3 length equals 13 residues. From germline, CDR1 is SGHTA and CDR2 FQGTGA. Deletions cut 0 bases from V and 5 bases from J, with 7 bases between.

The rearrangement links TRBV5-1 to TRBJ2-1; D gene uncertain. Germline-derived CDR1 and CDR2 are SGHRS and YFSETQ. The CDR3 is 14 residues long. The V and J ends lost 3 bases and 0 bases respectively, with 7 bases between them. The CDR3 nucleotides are TGCGCCAGCAGCTCTCCGAGCTCCTACAATGAGCAGTTCTTC. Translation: CASSSPSSYNEQFF.

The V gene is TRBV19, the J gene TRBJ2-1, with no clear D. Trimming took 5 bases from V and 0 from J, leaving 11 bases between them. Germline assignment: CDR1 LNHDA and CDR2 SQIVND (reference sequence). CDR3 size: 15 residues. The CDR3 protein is CASSYYMGSYNEQFF. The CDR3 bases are TGTGCCAGTAGTTACTACATGGGCTCCTACAATGAGCAGTTCTTC.

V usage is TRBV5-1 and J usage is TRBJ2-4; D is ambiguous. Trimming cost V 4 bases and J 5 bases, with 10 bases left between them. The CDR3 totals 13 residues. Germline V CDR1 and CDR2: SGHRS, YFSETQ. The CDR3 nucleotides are TGCGCCAGCAGCCCAGCGCCCGAAAACATTCAGTACTTC. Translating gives CASSPAPENIQYF.

The chain's CDR3 is CASSIWNRPETQYF. CDR3 coding DNA: TGTGCCAGTAGTATATGGAACAGGCCAGAGACCCAGTACTTC. The chain employs TRBV19 and TRBJ2-5, with D possibly matching TRBD1 (5 bases). In germline, CDR1 is LNHDA, CDR2 SQIVND (reference sequence). V was pared by 2 bases and J by 4 bases, with 11 bases between. This CDR3 region has 14 residues.

The CDR3 here is CASSLPTRTSGRARETQYF. CDR3 DNA: TGTGCCAGCAGTTTACCGACAAGGACTAGCGGGAGGGCCAGGGAGACCCAGTACTTC. The gene calls are TRBV28 and TRBJ2-5, with TRBD2 identical over 15 bases. From germline, CDR1 is MDHEN and CDR2 SYDVKM. Trimming took 2 bases from V and 5 from J; bases not matched to a gene: 12. The CDR3 loop spans 19 amino acids.

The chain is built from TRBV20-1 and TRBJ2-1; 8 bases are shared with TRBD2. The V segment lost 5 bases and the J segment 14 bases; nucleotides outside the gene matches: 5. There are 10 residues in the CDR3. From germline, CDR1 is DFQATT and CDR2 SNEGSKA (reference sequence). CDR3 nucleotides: TGCAGTGCTCCCGGGACTAGTGAGTTCTTC. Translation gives CSAPGTSEFF.

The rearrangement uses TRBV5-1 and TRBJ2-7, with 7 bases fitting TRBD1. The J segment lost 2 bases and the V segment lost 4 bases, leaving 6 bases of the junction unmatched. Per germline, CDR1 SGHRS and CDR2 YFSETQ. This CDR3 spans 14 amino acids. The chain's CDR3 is CASSVGTETYEQYF. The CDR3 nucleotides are TGCGCCAGCAGCGTGGGGACAGAAACCTACGAGCAGTACTTC.

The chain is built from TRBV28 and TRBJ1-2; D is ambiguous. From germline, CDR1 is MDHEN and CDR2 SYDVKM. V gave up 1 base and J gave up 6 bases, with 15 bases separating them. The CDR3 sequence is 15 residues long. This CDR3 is CASSLLMVRLNGYTF. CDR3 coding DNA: TGTGCCAGCAGTTTATTAATGGTGAGACTTAATGGCTACACCTTC.

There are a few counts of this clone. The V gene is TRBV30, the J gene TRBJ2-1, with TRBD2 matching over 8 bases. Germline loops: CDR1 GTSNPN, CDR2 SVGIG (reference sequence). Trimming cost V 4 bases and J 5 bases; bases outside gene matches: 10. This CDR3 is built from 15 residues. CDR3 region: CAWNPGLGTHNEQFF. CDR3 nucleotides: TGTGCCTGGAACCCGGGACTAGGGACCCACAATGAGCAGTTCTTC.